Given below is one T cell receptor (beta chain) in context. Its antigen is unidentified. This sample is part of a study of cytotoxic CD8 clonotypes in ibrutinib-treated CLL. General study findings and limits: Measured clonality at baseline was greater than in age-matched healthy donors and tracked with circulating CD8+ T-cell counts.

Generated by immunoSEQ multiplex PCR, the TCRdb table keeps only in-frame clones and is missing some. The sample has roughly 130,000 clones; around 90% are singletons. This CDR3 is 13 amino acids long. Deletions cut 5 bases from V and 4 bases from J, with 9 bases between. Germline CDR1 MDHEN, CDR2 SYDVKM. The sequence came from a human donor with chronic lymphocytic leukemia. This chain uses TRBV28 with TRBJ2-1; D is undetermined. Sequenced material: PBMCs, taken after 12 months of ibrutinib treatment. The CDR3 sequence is CASSGSGYNEQFF. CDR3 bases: TGTGCCAGCAGTGGGTCTGGATACAATGAGCAGTTCTTC.